These 28 T cell receptor beta chains originate from one sample sequenced in a study of cytomegalovirus exposure and HLA in healthy donors. The PCR contained 60 Vbeta and 13 Jbeta primers. Clones were sequenced by immunoSEQ multiplex PCR, and TCRdb holds only the in-frame ones, with some missing. The data hold about 130,000 clones, with about three quarters observed a single time. Sequencing was carried out using PBMCs. The origin of the receptors is a male donor in good health and CMV-seronegative.

This clone turned up a few times. V and J are TRBV11-2 and TRBJ1-2; 9 nucleotides match TRBD1. The CDR3 spans 14 residues. Trimming at V came to 5 bases and at J to 4 bases, leaving 5 bases not matched to a gene. CDR1 is SGHAT, CDR2 FQNNGV, per germline. The CDR3 coding sequence is TGTGCCAGCAGCCCTACAGGGGGCCGCTATGGCTACACCTTC. Encoded protein: CASSPTGGRYGYTF.

This chain connects TRBV15 to TRBJ1-5; the D gene is possibly TRBD1 (5 bases). V dropped 0 bases and J dropped 4 bases, with 13 bases sitting between them. CDR1 and CDR2 from the germline V gene are LNHNV and YYDKDF (reference sequence). The CDR3 runs 16 residues. CDR3 sequence reads: CATSRDSAGINQPQHF. CDR3 nucleotides: TGTGCCACCAGCAGAGATTCGGCAGGGATAAATCAGCCCCAGCATTTT.

The chain combines TRBV15 with TRBJ2-7; TRBD2 is a possible D gene (5 bases). Germline lookup yields CDR1 LNHNV and CDR2 YYDKDF (reference sequence). The CDR3 totals 15 residues. V was clipped by 2 bases and J by 0 bases, with 11 bases between them. This chain's CDR3 is CATSRMGESSYEQYF. CDR3 bases: TGTGCCACCAGCAGAATGGGAGAGAGCTCCTACGAGCAGTACTTC.

J is TRBJ2-5 and V is TRBV18; tentative D call: TRBD2 (7 bases). Trimming removed 5 bases from V and 4 bases from J, with 11 bases in between. In germline, CDR1 is KGHSH, CDR2 LQKENI. This CDR3 contains 13 residues. CDR3 nucleotide sequence: TGTGCCAGCTCAACGCGGGGGCCAGAGACCCAGTACTTC. This translates into CASSTRGPETQYF.

In this sample, this clone turned up a few times. The genes are TRBV27 and TRBJ2-1; 8 bases map to TRBD2. The CDR3 runs 17 residues. Germline lookup yields CDR1 MNHEY and CDR2 SMNVEV (reference sequence). J lost 0 bases, V lost 4 bases, and 8 bases had no gene match. The CDR3 loop is CASSYTRGGLSYNEQFF. In nucleotides, the CDR3 is TGTGCCAGCAGTTACACCCGCGGGGGGCTCTCCTACAATGAGCAGTTCTTC.

This clone was seen more than once but under ten times. The gene calls are TRBV7-2 and TRBJ2-5; 7 positions agree with TRBD2. Germline CDR1 reads SGHTA; CDR2 reads FQGNSA. The J segment lost 5 bases and the V segment lost 4 bases, leaving 10 bases of the junction unmatched. This CDR3 spans 15 amino acids. CDR3 region: CASSSRRGLGETQYF. The CDR3 DNA reads as TGTGCCAGCAGCTCTAGGCGGGGGTTGGGGGAGACCCAGTACTTC.

The rearrangement uses TRBV13 and TRBJ2-5; no clear D. The CDR3 loop spans 11 amino acids. The germline CDR1 and CDR2 sequences are PRHDT and FYEKMQ (reference sequence). V was trimmed by 2 bases and J by 5 bases, leaving 3 bases between them. CDR3 sequence (DNA): TGTGCCAGCAGCTTACAGGAGACCCAGTACTTC. This codes for CASSLQETQYF.

The gene calls are TRBV29-1 and TRBJ2-3; D gene ambiguous. This CDR3 contains 14 residues. Trimming stripped 2 bases from V and 3 bases from J, with 12 bases between. Germline values: CDR1 SQVTM, CDR2 ANQGSEA. The CDR3 loop reads CSVERRGGTDTQYF. DNA for the CDR3: TGCAGCGTTGAACGACGAGGTGGGACAGATACGCAGTATTTT.

This clone was seen once. The chain employs TRBV18 and TRBJ2-2; weak D call: TRBD1 (5 bases). The germline V gene encodes CDR1 KGHSH and CDR2 LQKENI. The CDR3 length is 15 residues. Trimming cost V 6 bases and J 0 bases, with 11 bases left between them. Here the CDR3 reads CASSPGHSNTGELFF. The CDR3 DNA follows: TGTGCCAGCTCCCCCGGACATTCGAACACCGGGGAGCTGTTTTTT.

In DNA, the CDR3 is TGTGCCAGCAGCTTAAGAGCGGGGCAAAACACCGGGGAGCTGTTTTTT. Encoded protein: CASSLRAGQNTGELFF. The V call is TRBV7-2, the J call TRBJ2-2; 7 positions match TRBD2. Germline V gene sequence: CDR1 SGHTA, CDR2 FQGNSA. This CDR3 is built from 16 residues. Germline trimming cut 2 bases from V and 2 bases from J; bases unmatched to any gene: 5.

J is TRBJ2-5 and V is TRBV11-2; 10 positions match TRBD1. The CDR3 sequence is 18 residues long. Germline V gene sequence: CDR1 SGHAT, CDR2 FQNNGV. Trimming removed 5 bases from V and 2 bases from J; junction bases left unmatched: 14. CDR3 loop: CASSPRPDRGRRQETQYF. As DNA, the CDR3 is TGTGCCAGCAGCCCTAGGCCCGACAGGGGGCGGAGGCAAGAGACCCAGTACTTC.

V usage is TRBV7-2 and J usage is TRBJ1-5, with TRBD1 as a possible D gene (5 bases). The CDR3 contains 15 residues. In germline, CDR1 is SGHTA, CDR2 FQGNSA. V was shortened by 5 bases and J by 0 bases, with 11 bases between the two germline ends. For the CDR3, the DNA is TGTGCCAGCAGCCCCGGGGGTTATAGCAATCAGCCCCAGCATTTT. Translated, it gives CASSPGGYSNQPQHF.

V gene TRBV4-2 combines with J gene TRBJ2-5, with 9 bases fitting TRBD2. The CDR3 loop spans 16 amino acids. V shed 1 base and J 1 base; nucleotides not matched to a gene: 4. Germline assignment: CDR1 LGHNA and CDR2 YNFKEQ. In nucleotides, the CDR3 is TGTGCCAGCAGCCAAGCAGGTAGCGGGGGCCAAGAGACCCAGTACTTC. Encoded protein: CASSQAGSGGQETQYF.

The chain couples TRBV21-1 to TRBJ2-2; the table's D call of TRBD2 was not tested on the DNA. TRBV21-1 is annotated as a pseudogene. This CDR3 is built from 13 residues. The CDR3 DNA sequence: TGTGCCAGCAGCGACTGTAACACCGGGGAGCTGTTTTTT. Amino acid sequence: CASSDCNTGELFF.

This clone was observed a few times. The gene calls are TRBV2 and TRBJ1-6; 9 nucleotides agree with TRBD1. This CDR3 has 12 residues. After removal of 8 bases from V and 7 bases from J, the junction contained 0 bases not matched to a gene. Germline values: CDR1 SNHLY, CDR2 FYNNEI. The CDR3 DNA is TGTGCCAGCGGGACAGGGAATTCACCCCTCCACTTT. It encodes CASGTGNSPLHF.

V and J are TRBV19 and TRBJ2-7; 7 bases agree with TRBD2. The germline V gene encodes CDR1 LNHDA and CDR2 SQIVND (reference sequence). V lost 6 bases, J lost 3 bases, and 11 bases stayed unmatched. This CDR3 is built from 15 residues. CDR3 DNA sequence: TGTGCCAGTAGCCCTGATCGGGGGGTTAACTACGAGCAGTACTTC. It translates to CASSPDRGVNYEQYF.

The chain uses TRBV9 and TRBJ2-7, with TRBD2 identical over 7 bases. CDR1 and CDR2 (germline): SGDLS, YYNGEE. The CDR3 extends over 13 amino acids. The trim removed 0 bases at V and 7 bases at J, leaving 4 bases unmatched. The CDR3 sequence is CASSVDSGREQYF. The CDR3 DNA sequence: TGTGCCAGCAGCGTAGATTCCGGGAGGGAGCAGTACTTC.

The chain joins TRBV4-2 to TRBJ2-3, with a possible D match to TRBD2 (6 bases). From germline, CDR1 is LGHNA and CDR2 YNFKEQ. V shed 0 bases and J shed 3 bases, with 7 bases lying between them. The CDR3 is made up of 14 amino acids. CDR3 sequence (DNA): TGTGCCAGCAGCCAAGATCGGGGGACAGATACGCAGTATTTT. Protein sequence: CASSQDRGTDTQYF.

This rearrangement joins TRBV6-5 to TRBJ2-2; D perhaps matches TRBD2 (6 bases). Germline V CDR1 and CDR2: MNHEY, SVGAGI. V lost 5 bases and J 7 bases, leaving 8 bases between the germline ends. This CDR3 is built from 12 residues. As DNA, the CDR3 is TGTGCCAGCAGTAGGGAGGTCGGGGAGCTGTTTTTT. As protein: CASSREVGELFF.

In regard to this clone: The germline gene is not matched at one end of the junction; a read error may be the cause. The chain carries TRBV7-7 and TRBJ2-7; weak D call: TRBD1 (5 bases). The CDR3 loop spans 14 amino acids. Germline CDR1 SSHAT, CDR2 FNYEAQ (reference sequence). Here the CDR3 reads CASSLGAGSYEQYF. The DNA for the CDR3 is TGTGCTAGCAGCTTAGGGGCCGGCTCCTACGAGCAGTACTTC.

This clone was counted between two and nine times. A far larger clone is only one base removed, so a read error is likely. Other DNA sequences of this sample code for an identical CDR3. This rearrangement joins TRBV9 to TRBJ2-3, with D possibly being TRBD2 (7 bases). The CDR3 extends over 16 amino acids. Germline-derived CDR1 and CDR2 are SGDLS and YYNGEE. CDR3 in amino acids: CASSVDAGEWTDTQYF. CDR3 nucleotide sequence: TGTGCCAGCAGCGTAGATGCGGGGGAATGGACAGATACTCAGTATTTT.

The chain is built from TRBV30 and TRBJ1-1, with D possibly being TRBD1 (6 bases). V was cut by 0 bases and J by 1 base, with 15 bases left in between. Germline V gives CDR1 GTSNPN, CDR2 SVGIG (reference sequence). This CDR3 spans 16 amino acids. CDR3 DNA: TGTGCCTGGAGTGTAAATACCCCCAGGGGGAACACTGAAGCTTTCTTT. As protein: CAWSVNTPRGNTEAFF.

CDR3 loop: CASSLLDYSYEQYF. In DNA, the CDR3 is TGTGCCAGCAGCTTATTGGACTATTCCTACGAGCAGTACTTC. This chain uses TRBV7-2 with TRBJ2-7, with D perhaps matching TRBD2 (6 bases). Germline CDR1 SGHTA, CDR2 FQGNSA. V lost 2 bases and J 1 base, leaving 9 bases between the germline ends. The CDR3 spans 14 residues.

This sequence joins TRBV18 and TRBJ2-7; tentative D call: TRBD2 (6 bases). V gave up 5 bases and J gave up 0 bases, with 20 bases separating them. This CDR3 is built from 17 residues. The V gene's germline CDR1 is KGHSH and CDR2 LQKENI. This CDR3 is CASSVMAGPRDSYEQYF. The CDR3 DNA sequence: TGTGCCAGCTCAGTTATGGCGGGACCGAGAGACTCCTACGAGCAGTACTTC.

The V gene is TRBV28, the J gene TRBJ2-3; maybe TRBD1 (5 bases). The CDR3 spans 15 residues. The V gene's germline CDR1 is MDHEN and CDR2 SYDVKM. Trimming removed 4 bases at V and 4 bases at J, with 15 bases between. The CDR3: CASSSAQGFADTQYF. DNA for the CDR3: TGTGCCAGCAGTTCCGCGCAGGGATTTGCAGATACGCAGTATTTT.

The V gene is TRBV15, the J gene TRBJ2-3; TRBD2 matches at 9 bases. V was clipped by 4 bases and J by 6 bases; unmatched bases: 5. This CDR3 contains 14 residues. Germline CDR1 and CDR2: LNHNV and YYDKDF (reference sequence). The CDR3 nucleotides are TGTGCCACCAGCACGGGACTAGCATCGGATACGCAGTATTTT. Protein sequence: CATSTGLASDTQYF.

The chain carries TRBV11-2 and TRBJ1-1; 8 bases are a match to TRBD1. Germline values: CDR1 SGHAT, CDR2 FQNNGV. With V trimmed by 4 bases and J by 5 bases, 6 bases remained unmatched. The CDR3 is 14 amino acids. The CDR3 DNA sequence: TGTGCCAGCAGCTATGGACAGGGAGGGACTGAAGCTTTCTTT. Its protein product is CASSYGQGGTEAFF.

Worth noting for this clone: Different DNA sequences within this sample yield the same CDR3. This chain links TRBV5-1 with TRBJ2-1; D might be TRBD1 (5 bases). CDR3 size: 14 residues. CDR1 and CDR2 from the germline V gene are SGHRS and YFSETQ. V dropped 2 bases and J dropped 4 bases, with 10 bases sitting between them. Here the CDR3 reads CASSFGQGYNEQFF. The DNA for the CDR3 is TGCGCCAGCAGCTTCGGGCAGGGTTACAATGAGCAGTTCTTC.